This T cell receptor (beta chain) was sequenced during a study of beta chain features in type 1 diabetes. Findings and caveats of the study: When Type 1 diabetes patients were examined, their TCRB CDR3s proved moderately but significantly shorter in all four CD4+ subsets. Reduced insertions and increased deletions marked VDJ junctions in type 1 diabetes patients.

Expressed TCRB transcripts were sequenced, since all the RNA that had been isolated was reverse transcribed. The repertoire was sequenced with immunoSEQ multiplex PCR; TCRdb's copy has only in-frame clones and lacks some. In the table there are 400,000 to 600,000 clones, roughly 30% of which are singletons. Germline CDR1 is SGHNT and CDR2 is YYREEE (reference sequence). Trimming pared 2 bases from V and 0 bases from J, leaving 16 bases between. The CDR3 loop spans 17 amino acids. A word on this clone: Its antigen is still unknown.

The source material was naive CD4+ T cells from blood. This receptor was obtained from a man aged 18 to 35 in good health. This chain uses TRBV5-4 with TRBJ2-3; D perhaps matches TRBD2 (6 bases). The DNA for the CDR3 is TGTGCCAGCAGCTTCCGACTGATGGGAGGAAGCACAGATACGCAGTATTTT. It yields the protein CASSFRLMGGSTDTQYF.